The subject of this entry is one TCR beta chain. The data originate from a study of blood T cell repertoires in COVID-19. Sequenced by immunoSEQ multiplex PCR; TCRdb stores in-frame clones only, minus some. Of 45,000 to 65,000 clones listed, over 80% are singletons. CDR1 and CDR2 (germline): SGHTA, FQGTGA. With 8 bases clipped from V and 7 bases from J, the junction kept 8 bases outside the gene matches. This CDR3 has 14 amino acids. The clonotype originates from a man aged 25 to 40 with COVID-19, enrolled during active disease. The V gene is TRBV7-3, the J gene TRBJ2-1; TRBD1 matches at 10 bases. The sample consisted of peripheral blood. This CDR3 is CASGRDRGVNEQFF. In DNA, the CDR3 is TGTGCCAGCGGCCGGGACAGGGGTGTGAATGAGCAGTTCTTC.